These T cell receptor beta chains were read from a single sample in a study of T and B cells in COVID-19 patients. TCRdb re-called the multiplex PCR reads through MiXCR, storing one row per CDR3 protein. The sample records about 13,000 distinct CDR3 sequences, roughly 27% being singletons. The sequencing sample was made of blood. Receptors were obtained from a human donor who had recovered from COVID-19. Both conserved end residues are part of each CDR3. The D gene is left open where the match is weak. Clone size is stated in some rows and not others, as once, few, many or a class when expanded.

medium-sized,TRBV19,TRBJ2-7,.,CAPLTHCRNF,TGTGCCCCCCTTACCCATTGTAGGAACTTC
medium-sized,TRBV30,TRBJ2-3,.,CAWSVRWGTDTQYF,TGTGCCTGGAGTGTACGGTGGGGCACAGATACGCAGTATTTT
.,TRBV10-3,TRBJ2-7,.,CAISESTGTGSYEQYF,TGTGCCATCAGTGAGTCTACCGGGACTGGCTCCTACGAGCAGTACTTC
few,TRBV6-4,TRBJ2-7,TRBD2,CASGSGRTSGSREQYF,TGTGCCAGCGGATCGGGACGAACTAGCGGGAGTCGGGAGCAGTACTTC
.,TRBV19,TRBJ2-1,TRBD2,CASSISGGAREQFF,TGTGCCAGTAGTATTAGCGGGGGGGCCCGTGAGCAGTTCTTC
medium-sized,TRBV30,TRBJ2-1,.,CAWSKWNEQFF,TGTGCCTGGAGCAAATGGAATGAGCAGTTCTTC
medium-sized,TRBV6-5,TRBJ2-1,TRBD2,CASSGLGLAGGLRYNEQFF,TGTGCCAGCAGTGGCCTTGGACTAGCGGGAGGGCTCCGCTACAATGAGCAGTTCTTC
medium-sized,TRBV27,TRBJ1-4,.,CASSSRGGRTNEKLFF,TGTGCCAGCAGTTCCAGGGGAGGTCGGACTAATGAAAAACTGTTTTTT
medium-sized,TRBV29-1,TRBJ2-7,TRBD1,CSASDRAYEQYF,TGCAGCGCTTCCGACAGGGCCTACGAGCAGTACTTC
few,TRBV5-1,TRBJ2-2,.,CASSPGDPHTGELFF,TGCGCCAGCAGCCCGGGAGACCCCCACACCGGGGAGCTGTTTTTT
medium-sized,TRBV19,TRBJ1-3,.,CASSSGVFSGNTIYF,TGTGCCAGTAGTAGCGGGGTCTTCTCTGGAAACACCATATATTTT
.,TRBV7-2,TRBJ2-5,TRBD1,CASSPRTGQETQYF,TGTGCCAGCAGCCCGCGGACAGGTCAAGAGACCCAGTACTTC
.,TRBV12-3/TRBV12-4,TRBJ1-2,TRBD1,CASSLGTGGYTF,TGTGCCAGCAGTTTGGGGACAGGTGGCTACACCTTC
.,TRBV12-3/TRBV12-4,TRBJ2-5,TRBD2,CASSLTGLAGPPQETQYF,TGTGCCAGCAGTTTAACGGGACTAGCGGGCCCCCCCCAAGAGACCCAGTACTTC
few,TRBV20-1,TRBJ2-3,.,CRAEDTQYF,TGCAGGGCAGAAGATACGCAGTATTTT
medium-sized,TRBV19,TRBJ2-1,.,CASSIEGLYNEQFF,TGTGCCAGTAGTATAGAAGGGTTATACAATGAGCAGTTCTTC
few,TRBV7-9,TRBJ2-1,TRBD1,CASSSRQGQGSSNEQFF,TGTGCCAGCAGTTCCCGTCAGGGACAGGGGTCAAGCAATGAGCAGTTCTTC
.,TRBV6-1,TRBJ1-6,.,CASSEGEGNNSPLHF,TGTGCCAGCAGTGAAGGGGAAGGGAATAATTCACCCCTCCACTTT
few,TRBV5-1,TRBJ1-4,.,CASSLAGSREKLFF,TGCGCCAGCAGCTTGGCCGGGAGTCGGGAAAAACTGTTTTTT
.,TRBV18,TRBJ1-1,.,CASSPRDKGTEAFF,TGTGCCAGCTCACCCAGGGACAAGGGCACTGAAGCTTTCTTT
few,TRBV7-9,TRBJ1-3,.,CASSSMGADTIYF,TGTGCCAGCAGCTCCATGGGGGCCGACACCATATATTTT
few,TRBV7-2,TRBJ2-2,TRBD1,CASSLQGANTGELFF,TGTGCCAGCAGCTTACAGGGGGCGAACACCGGGGAGCTGTTTTTT
.,TRBV7-9,TRBJ2-1,.,CASSSKPPRGPPYNEQFF,TGTGCCAGCAGCTCTAAACCTCCGCGGGGGCCTCCCTACAATGAGCAGTTCTTC
few,TRBV27,TRBJ1-5,TRBD1,CASSLSDRRNQPQHF,TGTGCCAGCAGCCTATCGGACAGGAGAAATCAGCCCCAGCATTTT
medium-sized,TRBV29-1,TRBJ2-5,TRBD1,CSGGTVQETQYF,TGCAGCGGTGGGACAGTCCAAGAGACCCAGTACTTC
many,TRBV29-1,TRBJ1-1,TRBD1,CSVTDRGRPNRRTNTEAFF,TGCAGCGTAACGGACAGGGGGCGACCAAATCGTAGGACGAACACTGAAGCTTTCTTT
.,TRBV12-3/TRBV12-4,TRBJ1-4,.,CASSLATMGGPTNEKLFF,TGTGCCAGCAGTTTAGCGACTATGGGGGGGCCAACTAATGAAAAACTGTTTTTT
many,TRBV12-3/TRBV12-4,TRBJ2-2,.,CASSFTYTGELFF,TGTGCCAGCAGTTTCACCTACACCGGGGAGCTGTTTTTT
few,TRBV6-2/TRBV6-3,TRBJ2-1,.,CASAAHYGEYNEQFF,TGTGCCAGCGCAGCCCATTACGGGGAATACAATGAGCAGTTCTTC
medium-sized,TRBV27,TRBJ2-7,.,CASSLWQGPYEQYF,TGTGCCAGCAGTTTATGGCAGGGTCCGTACGAGCAGTACTTC
many,TRBV18,TRBJ1-6,.,CASSTGRDYSPLHF,TGTGCCAGCTCAACCGGGAGAGACTATTCACCCCTCCACTTT
many,TRBV27,TRBJ2-1,.,CASSWTGDILGEQFF,TGTGCCAGCAGCTGGACCGGAGATATTTTAGGTGAGCAGTTCTTC
few,TRBV6-6,TRBJ1-4,.,CASSYLGRNEKLFF,TGTGCCAGCAGTTACCTCGGCCGGAATGAAAAACTGTTTTTT
.,TRBV12-5,TRBJ2-1,.,CASGLVRVPQSNEQFF,TGTGCTAGTGGTTTGGTACGAGTCCCTCAATCCAATGAGCAGTTCTTC
medium-sized,TRBV19,TRBJ1-3,.,CASSTQLLYSGNTIYF,TGTGCCAGTAGTACCCAACTCCTCTACTCTGGAAACACCATATATTTT
few,TRBV4-2,TRBJ1-5,TRBD1,CASSQDPGKGANQPQHF,TGTGCCAGCAGCCAAGATCCTGGTAAGGGGGCCAATCAGCCCCAGCATTTT
.,TRBV14,TRBJ2-3,TRBD1,CASSQDSYGTGDTDTQYF,TGTGCCAGCAGCCAAGACTCATATGGGACAGGGGACACAGATACGCAGTATTTT
few,TRBV4-2,TRBJ2-2,TRBD1,CASSPPDRANTGELFF,TGTGCCAGCAGCCCCCCGGACAGGGCGAACACCGGGGAGCTGTTTTTT
few,TRBV5-6,TRBJ2-3,.,CASSLVPTRDTQYF,TGTGCCAGCAGCTTGGTTCCGACCCGAGATACGCAGTATTTT
.,TRBV7-9,TRBJ1-6,.,CASSPHRDPYNSPLHF,TGTGCCAGCAGCCCTCACAGGGACCCCTATAATTCACCCCTCCACTTT
many,TRBV18,TRBJ2-7,.,CASSTRTNQIYEQYF,TGTGCCAGCTCAACAAGGACTAATCAAATCTACGAGCAGTACTTC
medium-sized,TRBV6-4,TRBJ2-3,.,CASSASGTDTQYF,TGTGCCAGCAGTGCTAGCGGCACAGATACGCAGTATTTT
.,TRBV29-1,TRBJ2-3,TRBD2,CSVSGTSGGSTDTQYF,TGCAGCGTATCCGGGACTAGCGGGGGTAGCACAGATACGCAGTATTTT
.,TRBV7-2,TRBJ2-5,.,CASSLLGTQYF,TGTGCCAGCAGCTTACTCGGGACCCAGTACTTC
.,TRBV5-1,TRBJ2-7,TRBD2,CASSLEREGRDEQYF,TGCGCCAGCAGCTTGGAGCGGGAGGGCCGCGACGAGCAGTACTTC
few,TRBV10-3,TRBJ2-7,.,CAIPDTLPTPFYEQYF,TGTGCCATCCCGGACACCCTCCCCACTCCGTTCTACGAGCAGTACTTC
medium-sized,TRBV19,TRBJ2-1,.,CASSIARWRDNEQFF,TGTGCCAGTAGTATAGCTCGATGGAGGGACAATGAGCAGTTCTTC
.,TRBV10-2,TRBJ1-4,.,CASLKGLATNEKLFF,TGCGCCTCTCTTAAGGGACTTGCAACTAATGAAAAACTGTTTTTT
many,TRBV27,TRBJ1-1,.,CASSLDHNTEAFF,TGTGCCAGCAGTTTAGACCATAACACTGAAGCTTTCTTT
.,TRBV20-1,TRBJ1-4,TRBD1,CSARGDSTRATNEKLFF,TGCAGTGCTAGAGGGGACAGTACCAGAGCAACTAATGAAAAACTGTTTTTT
medium-sized,TRBV15,TRBJ2-6,.,CATSRETGYGANVLTF,TGTGCCACCAGCAGGGAAACAGGGTATGGGGCCAACGTCCTGACTTTC
medium-sized,TRBV29-1,TRBJ2-1,.,CSVARSGEQFF,TGCAGCGTTGCCCGTAGCGGTGAGCAGTTCTTC
few,TRBV5-5,TRBJ1-1,TRBD1,CASSLTGGNTEAFF,TGTGCCAGCAGCCTGACAGGGGGGAACACTGAAGCTTTCTTT
.,TRBV6-5,TRBJ2-7,.,CASTRTGVEQYF,TGTGCCAGCACCCGAACCGGGGTCGAGCAGTACTTC
.,TRBV20-1,TRBJ1-5,TRBD1,CSARTGRGSNQPQHF,TGCAGTGCTAGGACAGGGCGTGGGAGCAATCAGCCCCAGCATTTT
few,TRBV20-1,TRBJ1-2,.,CSATAGRLVHYGYTF,TGCAGTGCTACGGCTGGCCGTTTGGTACACTATGGCTACACCTTC
many,TRBV18,TRBJ2-1,TRBD2,CASSPSYGGGRQFF,TGTGCCAGCTCACCCTCCTATGGGGGAGGGCGGCAGTTCTTC